The 11 T cell receptor beta chains below were found in one sample sequenced in a study of response to subunit inactivated influenza vaccine. In TCRdb, the RT-PCR reads were re-called with MiXCR into one record per CDR3 protein. The data hold 500,000 to 550,000 distinct CDR3 sequences, with 6.5% to 8% observed a single time. The material sequenced was PBMCs from blood, taken around 2 years after vaccination. The receptors were gathered from a man aged 45 to 70 who received an inactivated influenza vaccine.

This clonotype was recorded many times. The CDR3 DNA sequence: TGCAGTGCTCCTAGATGGGTCACCCAAGAGACCCAGTACTTC. Residues: CSAPRWVTQETQYF. V usage is TRBV20-1 and J usage is TRBJ2-5, with D unresolved. Germline V lookup: CDR1 DFQATT, CDR2 SNEGSKA (reference sequence). This CDR3 is built from 14 residues. V lost 5 bases to trimming and J lost 1 base, with 14 bases between them.

This clonotype was found a few times. This chain links TRBV29-1 with TRBJ2-3; 9 nucleotides align to TRBD1. V lost 8 bases, J lost 0 bases, and 6 bases stayed unmatched. The CDR3 has 14 residues. CDR1 and CDR2 (germline): SQVTM, ANQGSEA. In nucleotides, the CDR3 is TGCAGCTCTGAGGGACAGGGAAGCACAGATACGCAGTATTTT. It yields the protein CSSEGQGSTDTQYF.

A few counts support this clonotype. The chain has TRBV5-1 and TRBJ2-7, with 7 bases fitting TRBD1. Trimming removed 4 bases from V and 2 bases from J; junction bases left unmatched: 9. This CDR3 region has 15 residues. Germline lookup yields CDR1 SGHRS and CDR2 YFSETQ. The CDR3 protein is CASSLSGTEAYEQYF. Written as DNA, the CDR3 is TGCGCCAGCAGCCTATCCGGGACAGAAGCCTACGAGCAGTACTTC.

There are a few counts of this clonotype. The rearrangement links TRBV5-4 to TRBJ2-7, with D possibly matching TRBD2 (6 bases). V was shortened by 4 bases and J by 5 bases, with 22 bases between the two germline ends. The CDR3 has 16 amino acids. Germline V gives CDR1 SGHNT, CDR2 YYREEE (reference sequence). CDR3 DNA sequence: TGTGCCAGCAGCCGTGGGGGGACCTTCGACTGGGACGAGCAGTACTTC. Its protein product is CASSRGGTFDWDEQYF.

This chain uses TRBV10-3 with TRBJ2-1; tentatively, D is TRBD2 (5 bases). This CDR3 has 18 amino acids. The germline gives CDR1 ENHRY, CDR2 SYGVKD. Trimming took 9 bases from V and 0 from J, leaving 24 bases between them. The CDR3 DNA is TGTGCCATTCGGGGTACGGCGGGTTCGGATAGCTCCTACAATGAGCAGTTCTTC. This encodes CAIRGTAGSDSSYNEQFF.

In its sample, this clonotype was seen a few times. The chain couples TRBV3-1 to TRBJ1-1; the D is unclear. Germline V gives CDR1 LGHDT, CDR2 YNNKEL (reference sequence). V shed 1 base and J shed 7 bases, with 10 bases lying between them. The CDR3 extends over 13 amino acids. The CDR3 sequence: CASSQVSPLEAFF. The CDR3 region has the DNA TGTGCCAGCAGCCAAGTAAGTCCGCTTGAAGCTTTCTTT.

In DNA, the CDR3 is TGTGCCAGCAGTGCGATTTATGGCTACACCTTC. Amino acid sequence: CASSAIYGYTF. J is TRBJ1-2 and V is TRBV6-1; no clear D gene. The CDR3 runs to 11 residues. Trimming removed 4 bases at V and 5 bases at J, with 5 bases between. Per germline, CDR1 MNHNS and CDR2 SASEGT.

The chain joins TRBV29-1 to TRBJ1-1; TRBD1 might be the D (5 bases). The CDR3 has 14 amino acids. Between the trimmed V and J ends, which lost 6 bases and 0 bases, there was a span of 14 bases. Germline values: CDR1 SQVTM, CDR2 ANQGSEA. The CDR3 loop is CSVQRGGMNTEAFF. CDR3 sequence (DNA): TGCAGCGTCCAACGGGGGGGGATGAACACTGAAGCTTTCTTT. Combining the CDR3 with reference TRBV29-1 and TRBJ1-1 gives the whole variable domain SAVISQKPSRDICQRGTSLTIQCQVDSQVTMMFWYRQQPGQSLTLIATANQGSEATYESGFVIDKFPISRPNLTFSTLTVSNMSPEDSSIYLCSVQRGGMNTEAFFGQGTRLTVV.

The genes are TRBV15 and TRBJ1-1; D is perhaps TRBD1 (6 bases). CDR1 LNHNV and CDR2 YYDKDF come from the germline V gene (reference sequence). This CDR3 has 16 residues. V dropped 1 base and J dropped 4 bases, with 16 bases sitting between them. CDR3: CATSRGSGGQGTEAFF. As DNA, the CDR3 is TGTGCCACCAGCAGAGGATCGGGGGGCCAAGGCACTGAAGCTTTCTTT.

This clonotype came up many times. V usage is TRBV5-1 and J usage is TRBJ1-2; a weak D match, TRBD1 (6 bases). Trimming removed 0 bases from V and 6 bases from J, with 12 bases in between. CDR1 and CDR2 from the germline V gene are SGHRS and YFSETQ. The CDR3 is made up of 14 amino acids. This CDR3 reads CASSLDRGRDGYTF. In nucleotides, the CDR3 is TGCGCCAGCAGCTTGGACCGGGGGCGGGATGGCTACACCTTC.

V gene TRBV28 combines with J gene TRBJ1-6; TRBD1 might be the D (5 bases). This CDR3 contains 15 residues. Germline CDR1 MDHEN, CDR2 SYDVKM. Trimming cost V 0 bases and J 7 bases, with 10 bases left between them. The CDR3 DNA is TGTGCCAGCAGTTTATGGTTCGGGGGAAATTCACCCCTCCACTTT. Translated: CASSLWFGGNSPLHF. Filled out from reference TRBV28 and TRBJ1-6, the complete variable domain reads DVKVTQSSRYLVKRTGEKVFLECVQDMDHENMFWYRQDPGLGLRLIYFSYDVKMKEKGDIPEGYSVSREKKERFSLILESASTNQTSMYLCASSLWFGGNSPLHFGNGTRLTVT.